This T cell receptor (beta chain) was captured in a study of somatic mutations in cytotoxic T cells in rheumatoid arthritis. Study results and limitations: Patients with a largest CD8+ clone exceeding 20% of CD8+ cells numbered about an eighth of the 65.

Notes on this clone: Antigen specificity is unknown.

The CDR3 totals 12 residues. Germline V gene data show CDR1 as KGHSH and CDR2 as LQKENI. Trimming cost V 3 bases and J 8 bases, with 7 bases left between them. Clones were sequenced by immunoSEQ multiplex PCR, and TCRdb holds only the in-frame ones, with some missing. The sample includes over 15,000 clones, about 65% of them seen just once. The origin of this receptor is an adult with rheumatoid arthritis. The chain couples TRBV18 to TRBJ1-4; D remains ambiguous. The material sequenced was CD8+ T cells sorted from blood. The CDR3 region is CASSPTEEKLFF. DNA of the CDR3: TGTGCCAGCTCACCTACTGAAGAAAAACTGTTTTTT. The full variable domain, with the rest looked up from reference TRBV18 and TRBJ1-4, is NAGVMQNPRHLVRRRGQEARLRCSPMKGHSHVYWYRQLPEEGLKFMVYLQKENIIDESGMPKERFSAEFPKEGPSILRIQQVVRGDSAAYFCASSPTEEKLFFGSGTQLSVL.